The TCR beta chain under discussion was sequenced for a study of T cells in Graves' hyperthyroidism and ophthalmopathy. Findings and caveats of the study: Researchers found most expanded thyroid clonotypes above 0.001 in blood as well.

Amplified TCR beta CDR3 regions derived from RNA transcripts. HTBI primers drove first-round RT-PCR of the TCR CDR3. Using its own MiXCR run on the multiplex PCR reads, TCRdb lists one record per CDR3 protein. The table has 620,000 or so distinct CDR3 sequences, approximately 14% seen once. The authors took PBMCs from roughly 9.7 ml fresh peripheral blood. The germline V gene has CDR1 SGHNT and CDR2 YENEEA. CDR3 length equals 15 residues. V shed 5 bases and J shed 8 bases, with 18 bases lying between them. This clonotype has a handful of counts. What it binds is unknown. A read error may be the cause here, since a much bigger clone is one base away. The CDR3 does not close with the conserved phenylalanine or tryptophan, likely indicating a read error.

Sequenced sample: blood. The chain links TRBV11-3 to TRBJ2-2; tentatively, D is TRBD1 (5 bases). This TCR was sampled from a woman between 50 and 59 years old with Graves' ophthalmopathy. The CDR3 sequence: CASSPQGSVEGELFL. DNA of the CDR3: TGTGCCAGCAGCCCTCAGGGTTCTGTTGAGGGGGAGCTGTTTCTT.